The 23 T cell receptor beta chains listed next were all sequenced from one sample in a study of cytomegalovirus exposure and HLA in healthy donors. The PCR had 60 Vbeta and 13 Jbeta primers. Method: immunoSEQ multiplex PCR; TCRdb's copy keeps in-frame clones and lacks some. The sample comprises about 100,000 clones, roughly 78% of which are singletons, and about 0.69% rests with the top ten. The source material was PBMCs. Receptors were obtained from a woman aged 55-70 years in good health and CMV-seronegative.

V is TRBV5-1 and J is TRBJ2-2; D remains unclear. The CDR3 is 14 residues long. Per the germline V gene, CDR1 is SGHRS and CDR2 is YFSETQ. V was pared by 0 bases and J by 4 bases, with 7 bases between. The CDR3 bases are TGCGCCAGCAGCTTGGATCCTATCACCGGGGAGCTGTTTTTT. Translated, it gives CASSLDPITGELFF.

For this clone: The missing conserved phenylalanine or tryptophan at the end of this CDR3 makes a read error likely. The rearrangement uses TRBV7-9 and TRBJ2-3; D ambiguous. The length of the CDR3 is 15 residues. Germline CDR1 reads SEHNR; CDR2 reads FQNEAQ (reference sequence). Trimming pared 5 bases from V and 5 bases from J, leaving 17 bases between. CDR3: CASSQCLEPGDTQYV. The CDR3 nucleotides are TGTGCCAGCAGCCAGTGCTTGGAGCCGGGAGATACGCAGTATGTT.

The CDR3 nucleotides are TGTGCCAGCAGCCCACCAGGGGTGGAGACTGAAGCTTTCTTT. Protein sequence: CASSPPGVETEAFF. The chain is built from TRBV6-6 and TRBJ1-1, with a weak D call TRBD1 (6 bases). CDR1 is MNHNY, CDR2 SVGAGI, per germline (reference sequence). This CDR3 contains 14 residues. Trimming took 6 bases from V and 5 from J, leaving 16 bases between them.

In DNA, the CDR3 is TGTGCCAGCAGCGTAGCCCTAGCGGGGGGTGTGCACACCGGGGAGCTGTTTTTT. The encoded protein is CASSVALAGGVHTGELFF. The V call is TRBV9, the J call TRBJ2-2; the match to TRBD2 covers 11 bases. Trimming took 0 bases from V and 3 from J; bases not matched to a gene: 7. Per germline, CDR1 SGDLS and CDR2 YYNGEE. The CDR3 runs to 18 residues.

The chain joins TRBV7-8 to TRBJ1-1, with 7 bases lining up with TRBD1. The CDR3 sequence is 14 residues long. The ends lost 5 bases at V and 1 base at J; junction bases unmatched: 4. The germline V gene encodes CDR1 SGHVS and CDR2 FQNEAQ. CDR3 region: CASSTWTGNTEAFF. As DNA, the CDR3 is TGTGCCAGCAGCACTTGGACAGGGAACACTGAAGCTTTCTTT. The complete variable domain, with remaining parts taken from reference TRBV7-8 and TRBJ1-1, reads GAGVSQSPRYKVAKRGQDVALRCDPISGHVSLFWYQQALGQGPEFLTYFQNEAQLDKSGLPSDRFFAERPEGSVSTLKIQRTQQEDSAVYLCASSTWTGNTEAFFGQGTRLTVV.

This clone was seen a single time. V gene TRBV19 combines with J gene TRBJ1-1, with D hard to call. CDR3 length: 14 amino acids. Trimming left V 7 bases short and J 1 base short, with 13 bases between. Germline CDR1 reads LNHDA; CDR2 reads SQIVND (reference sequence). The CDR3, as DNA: TGTGCCAGTACGCCCCTAATCGGGAACACTGAAGCTTTCTTT. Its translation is CASTPLIGNTEAFF.

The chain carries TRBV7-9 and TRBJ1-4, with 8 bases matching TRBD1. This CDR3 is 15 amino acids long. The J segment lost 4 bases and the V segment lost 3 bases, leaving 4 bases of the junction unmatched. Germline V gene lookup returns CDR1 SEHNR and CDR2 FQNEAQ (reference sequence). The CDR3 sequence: CASSFPGQGNEKLFF. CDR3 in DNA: TGTGCCAGCAGCTTCCCCGGACAGGGTAATGAAAAACTGTTTTTT.

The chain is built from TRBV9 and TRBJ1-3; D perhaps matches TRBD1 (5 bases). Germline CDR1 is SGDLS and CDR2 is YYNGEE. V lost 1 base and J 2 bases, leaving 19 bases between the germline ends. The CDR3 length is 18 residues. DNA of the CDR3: TGTGCCAGCAGCGTAACGGGGGGAAAGAGTTTCGCTGGAAACACCATATATTTT. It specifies CASSVTGGKSFAGNTIYF.

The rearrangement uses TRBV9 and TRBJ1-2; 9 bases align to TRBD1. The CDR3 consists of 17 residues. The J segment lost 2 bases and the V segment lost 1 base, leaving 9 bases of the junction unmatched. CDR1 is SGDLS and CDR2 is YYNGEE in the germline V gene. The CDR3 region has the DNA TGTGCCAGCAGCGTATGGGACAGGGAATTAGTGAACTATGGCTACACCTTC. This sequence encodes CASSVWDRELVNYGYTF.

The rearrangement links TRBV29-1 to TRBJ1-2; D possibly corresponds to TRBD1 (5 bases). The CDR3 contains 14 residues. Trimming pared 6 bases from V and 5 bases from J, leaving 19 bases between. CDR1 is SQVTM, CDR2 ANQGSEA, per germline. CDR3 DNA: TGCAGCGTCGCCGACAGCCAGTCACGGTATGGCTACACCTTC. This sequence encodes CSVADSQSRYGYTF. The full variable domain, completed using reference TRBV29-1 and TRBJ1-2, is SAVISQKPSRDICQRGTSLTIQCQVDSQVTMMFWYRQQPGQSLTLIATANQGSEATYESGFVIDKFPISRPNLTFSTLTVSNMSPEDSSIYLCSVADSQSRYGYTFGSGTRLTVV.

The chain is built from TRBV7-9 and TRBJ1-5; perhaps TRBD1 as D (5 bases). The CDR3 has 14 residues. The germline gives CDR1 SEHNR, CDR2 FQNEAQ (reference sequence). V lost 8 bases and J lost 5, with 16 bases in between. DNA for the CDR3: TGTGCCAGCTCTATCACGGGGGGTGATCAGCCCCAGCATTTT. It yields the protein CASSITGGDQPQHF.

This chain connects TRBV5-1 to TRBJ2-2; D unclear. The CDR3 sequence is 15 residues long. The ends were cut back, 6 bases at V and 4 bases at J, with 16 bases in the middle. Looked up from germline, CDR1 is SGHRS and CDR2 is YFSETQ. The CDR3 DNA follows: TGCGCCAGCACCCCCGCCTTACGAGGCACCGGGGAGCTGTTTTTT. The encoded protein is CASTPALRGTGELFF.

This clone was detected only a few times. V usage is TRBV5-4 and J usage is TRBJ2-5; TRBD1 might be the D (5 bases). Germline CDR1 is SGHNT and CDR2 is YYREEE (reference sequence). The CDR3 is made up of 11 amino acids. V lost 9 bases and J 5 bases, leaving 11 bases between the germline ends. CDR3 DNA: TGTGCCACGGCAAGGGGTGAGACCCAGTACTTC. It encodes CATARGETQYF. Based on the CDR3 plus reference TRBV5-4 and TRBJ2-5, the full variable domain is ETGVTQSPTHLIKTRGQQVTLRCSSQSGHNTVSWYQQALGQGPQFIFQYYREEENGRGNFPPRFSGLQFPNYSSELNVNALELDDSALYLCATARGETQYFGPGTRLLVL.

This chain's CDR3 is CASSYGTRSYEQYF. In DNA, the CDR3 is TGTGCCAGCAGTTATGGGACTCGCTCCTACGAGCAGTACTTC. V usage is TRBV6-6 and J usage is TRBJ2-7, with a possible D match to TRBD2 (6 bases). Per the germline V gene, CDR1 is MNHNY and CDR2 is SVGAGI (reference sequence). This CDR3 is built from 14 residues. Trimming left V 3 bases short and J 0 bases short, with 9 bases between.

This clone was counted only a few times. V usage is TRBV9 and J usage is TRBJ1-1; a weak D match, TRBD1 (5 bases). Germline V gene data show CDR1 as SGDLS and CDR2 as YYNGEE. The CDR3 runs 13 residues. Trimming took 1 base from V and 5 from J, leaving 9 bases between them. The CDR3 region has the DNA TGTGCCAGCAGCGTATCGGGGGGGACTGAAGCTTTCTTT. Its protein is CASSVSGGTEAFF.

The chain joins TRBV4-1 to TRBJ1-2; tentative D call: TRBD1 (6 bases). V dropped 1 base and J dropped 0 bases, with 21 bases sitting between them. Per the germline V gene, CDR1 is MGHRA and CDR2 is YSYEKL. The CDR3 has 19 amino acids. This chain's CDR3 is CASSQVRPWGRTANYGYTF. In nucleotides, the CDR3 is TGCGCCAGCAGCCAAGTGAGGCCATGGGGGCGGACCGCTAACTATGGCTACACCTTC.

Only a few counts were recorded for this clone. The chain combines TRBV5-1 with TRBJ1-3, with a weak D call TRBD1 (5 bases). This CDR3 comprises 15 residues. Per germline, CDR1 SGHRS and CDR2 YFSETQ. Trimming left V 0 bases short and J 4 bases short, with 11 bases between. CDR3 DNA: TGCGCCAGCAGCTTGGATGGACGGGGGGGAAACACCATATATTTT. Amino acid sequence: CASSLDGRGGNTIYF.

The DNA of the CDR3 is TGTGCCAGCAGTACCTTACAGGGCGACTATGGCTACACCTTC. This sequence encodes CASSTLQGDYGYTF. The chain links TRBV28 to TRBJ1-2, with D maybe TRBD1 (6 bases). Germline V gene sequence: CDR1 MDHEN, CDR2 SYDVKM. The CDR3 is 14 residues long. V was shortened by 5 bases and J by 3 bases, with 13 bases between the two germline ends.

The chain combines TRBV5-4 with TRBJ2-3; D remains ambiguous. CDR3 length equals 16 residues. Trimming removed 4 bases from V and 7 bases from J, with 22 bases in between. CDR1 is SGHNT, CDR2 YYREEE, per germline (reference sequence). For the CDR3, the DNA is TGTGCCAGCAGCCTCCAAGCGAGTAGCCGCGACCATACGCAGTATTTT. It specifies CASSLQASSRDHTQYF. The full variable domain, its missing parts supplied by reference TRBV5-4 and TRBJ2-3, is ETGVTQSPTHLIKTRGQQVTLRCSSQSGHNTVSWYQQALGQGPQFIFQYYREEENGRGNFPPRFSGLQFPNYSSELNVNALELDDSALYLCASSLQASSRDHTQYFGPGTRLTVL.

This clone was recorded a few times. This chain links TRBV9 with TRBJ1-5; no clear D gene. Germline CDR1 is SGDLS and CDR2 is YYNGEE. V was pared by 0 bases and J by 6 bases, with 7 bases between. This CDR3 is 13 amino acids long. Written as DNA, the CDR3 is TGTGCCAGCAGCGTAGGGTCCGGTCAGCCCCAGCATTTT. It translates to CASSVGSGQPQHF.

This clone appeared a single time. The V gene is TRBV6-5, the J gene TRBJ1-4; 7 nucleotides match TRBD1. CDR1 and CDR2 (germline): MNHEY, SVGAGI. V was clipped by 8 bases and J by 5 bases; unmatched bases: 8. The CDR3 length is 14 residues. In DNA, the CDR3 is TGTGCCAGCGGTCGGACAGGATTCAATGAAAAACTGTTTTTT. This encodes CASGRTGFNEKLFF.

CDR3 sequence reads: CASCDRFYYGYTF. DNA for the CDR3: TGTGCGTCGTGCGACAGGTTCTACTATGGCTACACCTTC. This chain uses TRBV5-6 with TRBJ1-2, with TRBD1 as a possible D gene (6 bases). Germline V gene data show CDR1 as SGHDT and CDR2 as YYEEEE. CDR3 size: 13 residues.

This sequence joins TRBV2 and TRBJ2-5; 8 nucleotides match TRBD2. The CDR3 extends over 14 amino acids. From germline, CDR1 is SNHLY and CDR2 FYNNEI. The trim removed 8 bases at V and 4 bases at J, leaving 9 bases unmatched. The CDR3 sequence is CASVGGSGGETQYF. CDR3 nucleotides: TGTGCCAGCGTCGGAGGAAGCGGGGGAGAGACCCAGTACTTC.